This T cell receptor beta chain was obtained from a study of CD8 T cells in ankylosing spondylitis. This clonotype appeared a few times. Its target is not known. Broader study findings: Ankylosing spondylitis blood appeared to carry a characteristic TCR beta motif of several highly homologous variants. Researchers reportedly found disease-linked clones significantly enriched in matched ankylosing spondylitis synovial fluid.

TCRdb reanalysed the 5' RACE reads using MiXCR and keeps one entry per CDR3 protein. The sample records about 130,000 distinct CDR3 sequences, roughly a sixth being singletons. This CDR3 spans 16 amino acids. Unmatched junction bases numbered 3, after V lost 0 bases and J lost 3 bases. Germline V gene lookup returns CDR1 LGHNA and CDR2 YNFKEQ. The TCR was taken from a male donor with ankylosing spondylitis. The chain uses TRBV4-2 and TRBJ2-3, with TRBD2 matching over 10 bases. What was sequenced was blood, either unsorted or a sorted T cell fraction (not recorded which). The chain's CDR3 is CASSQDWTSGTDTQYF. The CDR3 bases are TGTGCCAGCAGCCAAGATTGGACTAGCGGTACAGATACGCAGTATTTT.